This T cell receptor (beta chain) came from a study of blood T cell repertoires in COVID-19. Across the study: T cells, B-cell-depleted T cells, or PBMCs provided the cDNA or gDNA that served as material.

Generated by immunoSEQ multiplex PCR, the TCRdb table keeps only in-frame clones and is missing some. In the table there are 110,000 to 150,000 clones, 84% of which are singletons. CDR3 length equals 15 residues. Trimming cost V 6 bases and J 3 bases; bases outside gene matches: 6. Germline CDR1 reads LGHNA; CDR2 reads YSLEER. The cohort comprised adults aged roughly 18 to 95 years residing in 20 to 25 US areas. The chain recombines TRBV4-3 with TRBJ2-1; 9 nucleotides agree with TRBD2. This TCR was sampled from a woman aged 18-29 years who had been exposed to COVID-19. The specimen sequenced was PBMCs or T cells enriched from blood (not recorded which). In DNA form, the CDR3 reads TGCGCCAGCAGTCCGCGGGAGGGGGACTACAATGAGCAGTTCTTC. It specifies CASSPREGDYNEQFF.